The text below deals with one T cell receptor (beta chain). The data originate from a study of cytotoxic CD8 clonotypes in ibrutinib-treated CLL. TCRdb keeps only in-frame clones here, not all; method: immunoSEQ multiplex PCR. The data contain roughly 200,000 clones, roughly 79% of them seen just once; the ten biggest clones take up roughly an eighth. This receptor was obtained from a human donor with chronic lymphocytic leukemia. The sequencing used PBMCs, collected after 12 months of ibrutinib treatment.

The CDR3 bases are TGTGCCAGCAGAAAAGGGCCCCAAGAGACCCAGTACTTC. It encodes CASRKGPQETQYF. J is TRBJ2-5 and V is TRBV7-3; D is unclear. CDR1 is SGHTA and CDR2 is FQGTGA in the germline V gene. Trimming shortened V by 6 bases and J by 1 base, and 9 bases separated the two germline ends. This CDR3 is built from 13 residues.